A selection of T cell receptor beta chains follows, all from one sample in a study of CD8+CD57+ T cells in acquired aplastic anemia. TCRdb recomputed calls from the reads with MiXCR, one row per CDR3 protein. The data hold more than 100,000 distinct CDR3 sequences, with over 45% observed a single time. The sample was sorted CD4+, CD8+, or CD8+CD57+ T cells (not recorded which) from PBMCs. These receptors were taken from a human donor in good health, serving as a control. Each CDR3 is given with its conserved first and last residue. The order of the fields is V gene, D gene, CDR3 length, clone size, J gene, CDR3 protein, CDR3 DNA. D genes are given only for firm matches. Clone size is shown for a subset of rows, as once, few, many or a class of expanded clone.

V gene: TRBV7-3; D gene: .; CDR3 length: 15; clone size: many; J gene: TRBJ1-2; CDR3 protein: CASTLERSGNYGYTF; CDR3 DNA: TGTGCCAGCACCTTAGAGCGGTCAGGAAACTATGGCTACACCTTC
V gene: TRBV10-3; D gene: TRBD1; CDR3 length: 14; clone size: .; J gene: TRBJ2-7; CDR3 protein: CASSRTGTGYEQYF; CDR3 DNA: TGTGCCAGCAGTAGGACAGGGACAGGCTACGAGCAGTACTTC
V gene: TRBV6-1; D gene: TRBD2; CDR3 length: 14; clone size: many; J gene: TRBJ2-7; CDR3 protein: CASRRRGVNYEQYF; CDR3 DNA: TGTGCCAGCCGCCGGCGGGGGGTCAACTACGAGCAGTACTTC
V gene: TRBV5-1; D gene: .; CDR3 length: 14; clone size: many; J gene: TRBJ1-1; CDR3 protein: CASSGGQGRTEAFF; CDR3 DNA: TGCGCCAGCAGCGGCGGGCAGGGACGAACTGAAGCTTTCTTT
V gene: TRBV20-1; D gene: .; CDR3 length: 13; clone size: many; J gene: TRBJ1-4; CDR3 protein: CSAARSGVEKLFF; CDR3 DNA: TGCAGTGCAGCTAGGTCAGGGGTTGAAAAACTGTTTTTT
V gene: TRBV11-2; D gene: TRBD1; CDR3 length: 17; clone size: .; J gene: TRBJ1-5; CDR3 protein: CASSQDREPYSNQPQHF; CDR3 DNA: TGTGCCAGCAGCCAGGACAGGGAACCTTATAGCAATCAGCCCCAGCATTTT
V gene: TRBV15; D gene: TRBD2; CDR3 length: 14; clone size: .; J gene: TRBJ2-7; CDR3 protein: CATSRGGLAYEQYF; CDR3 DNA: TGTGCCACCAGCAGAGGAGGACTAGCCTACGAGCAGTACTTC
V gene: TRBV11-2; D gene: TRBD2; CDR3 length: 18; clone size: many; J gene: TRBJ2-7; CDR3 protein: CASSLVPSGGRNSYEQYF; CDR3 DNA: TGTGCCAGCAGCTTAGTACCTAGCGGGGGCCGCAACTCCTACGAGCAGTACTTC
V gene: TRBV7-2; D gene: .; CDR3 length: 15; clone size: many; J gene: TRBJ1-1; CDR3 protein: CASSLGRSTNTEAFF; CDR3 DNA: TGTGCCAGCAGCTTAGGTCGATCCACAAACACTGAAGCTTTCTTT
V gene: TRBV2; D gene: TRBD1; CDR3 length: 15; clone size: .; J gene: TRBJ1-2; CDR3 protein: CASRPGQAIFYGYTF; CDR3 DNA: TGTGCCAGCCGGCCGGGACAGGCCATCTTCTATGGCTACACCTTC
V gene: TRBV20-1; D gene: .; CDR3 length: 14; clone size: .; J gene: TRBJ2-1; CDR3 protein: CSARRGAADNEQFF; CDR3 DNA: TGCAGTGCTAGAAGGGGGGCCGCTGACAATGAGCAGTTCTTC
V gene: TRBV5-4; D gene: TRBD1; CDR3 length: 14; clone size: .; J gene: TRBJ1-3; CDR3 protein: CASRQTGAGNTIYF; CDR3 DNA: TGTGCCAGCAGACAGACAGGGGCTGGAAACACCATATATTTT
V gene: TRBV29-1; D gene: TRBD1; CDR3 length: 15; clone size: .; J gene: TRBJ1-2; CDR3 protein: CSVEGQGASNYGYTF; CDR3 DNA: TGCAGCGTGGAAGGACAGGGGGCTTCTAACTATGGCTACACCTTC
V gene: TRBV15; D gene: .; CDR3 length: 14; clone size: .; J gene: TRBJ1-1; CDR3 protein: CATSRGGVYTEAFF; CDR3 DNA: TGTGCCACCAGCAGAGGAGGAGTGTACACTGAAGCTTTCTTT
V gene: TRBV7-9; D gene: .; CDR3 length: 14; clone size: .; J gene: TRBJ2-7; CDR3 protein: CASSRGETSYEQYF; CDR3 DNA: TGTGCCAGCTCCAGGGGCGAAACTTCCTACGAGCAGTACTTC
V gene: TRBV29-1; D gene: TRBD1; CDR3 length: 15; clone size: .; J gene: TRBJ1-4; CDR3 protein: CSVEEGTGEGEKLFF; CDR3 DNA: TGCAGCGTTGAGGAAGGGACAGGGGAGGGTGAAAAACTGTTTTTT
V gene: TRBV2; D gene: .; CDR3 length: 12; clone size: medium-sized; J gene: TRBJ2-7; CDR3 protein: CASSVYPLEQYF; CDR3 DNA: TGTGCCAGCAGTGTCTACCCCCTCGAGCAGTACTTC
V gene: TRBV7-4; D gene: TRBD2; CDR3 length: 15; clone size: .; J gene: TRBJ2-5; CDR3 protein: CASSLRRGDQKTQYF; CDR3 DNA: TGTGCCAGCAGCTTGAGGCGGGGGGACCAAAAGACCCAGTACTTC
V gene: TRBV7-8; D gene: .; CDR3 length: 15; clone size: .; J gene: TRBJ2-3; CDR3 protein: CASSLVRGTTDTQYF; CDR3 DNA: TGTGCCAGCAGCTTAGTTCGGGGGACCACAGATACGCAGTATTTT
V gene: TRBV12-3/TRBV12-4; D gene: TRBD1; CDR3 length: 15; clone size: many; J gene: TRBJ1-1; CDR3 protein: CASSWGQGMLTEAFF; CDR3 DNA: TGTGCCAGCAGTTGGGGACAGGGAATGTTGACTGAAGCTTTCTTT
V gene: TRBV7-6; D gene: .; CDR3 length: 13; clone size: .; J gene: TRBJ1-3; CDR3 protein: CASSLVRGNTIYF; CDR3 DNA: TGTGCCAGCAGCTTAGTGAGGGGAAACACCATATATTTT
V gene: TRBV20-1; D gene: .; CDR3 length: 17; clone size: once; J gene: TRBJ1-2; CDR3 protein: CSARPEIGTLLNYGYTF; CDR3 DNA: TGCAGTGCTAGACCAGAAATAGGGACTCTCCTTAACTATGGCTACACCTTC